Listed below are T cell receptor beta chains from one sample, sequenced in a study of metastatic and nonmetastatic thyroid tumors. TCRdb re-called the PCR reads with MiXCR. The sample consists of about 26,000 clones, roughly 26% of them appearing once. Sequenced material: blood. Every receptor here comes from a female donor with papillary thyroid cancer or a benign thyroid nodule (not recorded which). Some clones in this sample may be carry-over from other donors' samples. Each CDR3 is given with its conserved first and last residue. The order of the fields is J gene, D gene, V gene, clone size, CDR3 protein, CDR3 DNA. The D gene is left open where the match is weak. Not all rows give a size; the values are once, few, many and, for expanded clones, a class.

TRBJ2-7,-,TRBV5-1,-,CASSLSLGARDEQYF,TGCGCCAGCAGCTTGTCCTTGGGGGCACGGGACGAGCAGTACTTC
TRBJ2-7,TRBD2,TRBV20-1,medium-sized,CSVRRGDYEQYF,TGCAGTGTTAGGCGGGGGGACTACGAGCAGTACTTC
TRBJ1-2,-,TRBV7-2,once,CASSLGVGVYGYTF,TGTGCCAGCAGCTTAGGTGTGGGGGTATATGGCTACACCTTC
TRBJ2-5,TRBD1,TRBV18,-,CASSPPGQGGQETQYF,TGTGCCAGCTCACCACCGGGACAGGGGGGGCAAGAGACCCAGTACTTC
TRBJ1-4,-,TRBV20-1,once,CSAIDLGRYHEKLFF,TGCAGTGCTATAGATCTGGGCAGGTATCATGAAAAACTGTTTTTT
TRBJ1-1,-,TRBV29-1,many,CSVLGYMNTEAFF,TGCAGCGTCCTCGGGTATATGAACACTGAAGCTTTCTTT
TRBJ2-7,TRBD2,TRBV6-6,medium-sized,CASSYSGGVSGNPYEQYF,TGTGCCAGCAGTTACTCGGGGGGGGTAAGCGGTAATCCCTACGAGCAGTACTTC
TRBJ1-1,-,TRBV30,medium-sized,CAWTPWGARAEAFF,TGTGCCTGGACTCCGTGGGGGGCGCGGGCTGAAGCTTTCTTT
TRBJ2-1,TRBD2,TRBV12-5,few,CASFHGTSNEQFF,TGTGCTAGTTTCCACGGGACTAGCAATGAGCAGTTCTTC
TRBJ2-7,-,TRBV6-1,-,CASSDLGVREQYF,TGTGCCAGCAGCGATCTGGGGGTTCGGGAGCAGTACTTC
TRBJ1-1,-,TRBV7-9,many,CASSLAVTEAFF,TGTGCCAGCAGCTTAGCCGTTACTGAAGCTTTCTTT
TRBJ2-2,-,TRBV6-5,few,CASSYLYAGELFF,TGTGCCAGCAGTTACCTTTACGCCGGGGAGCTGTTTTTT
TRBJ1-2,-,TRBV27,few,CASSFTVNTLGYTF,TGTGCCAGCAGTTTCACGGTCAACACCCTTGGCTACACCTTC
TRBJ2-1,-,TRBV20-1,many,CSATFKPGKGGYNEQFF,TGCAGTGCTACGTTCAAGCCCGGGAAGGGGGGTTACAATGAGCAGTTCTTC
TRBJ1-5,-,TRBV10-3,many,CAISESGGNQPQHF,TGTGCCATCAGTGAGAGCGGGGGCAATCAGCCCCAGCATTTT
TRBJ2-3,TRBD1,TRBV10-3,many,CAISGDRYTDTQYF,TGTGCCATCAGTGGGGACAGATACACAGATACGCAGTATTTT
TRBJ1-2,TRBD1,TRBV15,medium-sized,CATSTGTGGLHGYTF,TGTGCCACCAGCACCGGGACAGGGGGGCTCCATGGCTACACCTTC
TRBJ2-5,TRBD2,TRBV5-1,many,CASSSTSGSFETQYF,TGCGCCAGCAGCTCAACTAGCGGGAGTTTTGAGACCCAGTACTTC
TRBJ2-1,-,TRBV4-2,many,CASSPTGRWSSYNEQFF,TGTGCCAGCAGCCCTACGGGGCGGTGGAGCTCCTACAATGAGCAGTTCTTC
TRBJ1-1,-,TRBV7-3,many,CASSLRARDTEAFF,TGTGCCAGCAGCCTAAGGGCAAGGGACACTGAAGCTTTCTTT
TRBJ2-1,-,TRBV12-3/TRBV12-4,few,CASSSQGSYNEQFF,TGTGCCAGCAGTTCACAGGGCTCCTACAATGAGCAGTTCTTC
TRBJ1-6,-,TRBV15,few,CATSRGGGNSPLHF,TGTGCCACCAGCAGAGGGGGGGGGAATTCACCCCTCCACTTT
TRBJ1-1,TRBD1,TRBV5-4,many,CASSRGTAENTEAFF,TGTGCCAGCAGCCGCGGGACAGCTGAGAACACTGAAGCTTTCTTT
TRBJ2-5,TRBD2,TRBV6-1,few,CASRGRETMYQETQYF,TGTGCCAGCAGGGGGCGGGAGACGATGTACCAAGAGACCCAGTACTTC
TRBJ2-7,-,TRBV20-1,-,CSAIFTGAPPYEQYF,TGCAGTGCTATCTTTACGGGAGCACCTCCCTACGAGCAGTACTTC
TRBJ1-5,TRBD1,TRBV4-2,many,CASSQDGTGGLNQPQHF,TGTGCCAGCAGCCAAGATGGGACAGGGGGATTAAATCAGCCCCAGCATTTT
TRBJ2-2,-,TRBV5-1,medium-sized,CASSLVGLPGELFF,TGCGCCAGCAGCTTGGTGGGACTTCCGGGGGAGCTGTTTTTT
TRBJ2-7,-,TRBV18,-,CASSQLPGPGNYEQYF,TGTGCCAGCTCACAACTACCGGGACCGGGTAACTACGAGCAGTACTTC
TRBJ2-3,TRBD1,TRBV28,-,CASSSPVTGRGGDTQYF,TGTGCCAGCAGCAGTCCCGTGACAGGGCGAGGAGGTGATACGCAGTATTTT
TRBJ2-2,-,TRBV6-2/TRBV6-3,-,CASSYSIRTANTGDLFF,TGTGCCAGCAGTTACTCGATCCGGACGGCGAACACCGGGGATCTGTTTTTT
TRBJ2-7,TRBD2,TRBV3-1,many,CASSQGEWVAGLYEQYF,TGTGCCAGCAGCCAAGGAGAGTGGGTAGCGGGACTCTACGAGCAGTACTTC
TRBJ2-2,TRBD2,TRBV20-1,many,CSARGEAGGVTGELFF,TGCAGTGCTAGAGGAGAAGCGGGAGGAGTCACCGGGGAGCTGTTTTTT
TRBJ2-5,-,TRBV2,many,CASIKSTPTGRETQYF,TGTGCCAGCATCAAAAGTACCCCAACGGGCCGAGAGACCCAGTACTTC
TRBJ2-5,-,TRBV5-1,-,CASRAGTQETQYF,TGCGCAAGCAGGGCCGGGACCCAAGAGACGCAGTACTTC
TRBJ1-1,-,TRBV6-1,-,CASNKSTNTEAFF,TGTGCCAGCAACAAGTCGACGAACACTGAAGCTTTCTTT
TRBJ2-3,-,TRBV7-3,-,CASSLTREHDTQYF,TGTGCCAGCAGCTTAACGAGGGAACACGATACGCAGTATTTT
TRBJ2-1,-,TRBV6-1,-,CASSELPEDNEQFF,TGTGCCAGCAGTGAACTGCCAGAGGATAATGAGCAGTTCTTC
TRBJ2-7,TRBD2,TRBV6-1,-,CASKTPGTSGMGEQYF,TGTGCCAGCAAAACTCCCGGGACTAGCGGCATGGGAGAGCAGTACTTC
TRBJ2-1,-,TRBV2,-,CASKVQTLYNEQFF,TGTGCCAGCAAGGTGCAGACCTTATACAATGAGCAGTTCTTC
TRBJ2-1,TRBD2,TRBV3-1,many,CASRLAGGFGNEQFF,TGTGCCAGCAGATTAGCGGGAGGCTTTGGGAATGAGCAGTTCTTC
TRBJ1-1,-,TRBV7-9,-,CASSSRDLNTEAFF,TGTGCCAGCAGCTCACGAGACCTGAACACTGAAGCTTTCTTT
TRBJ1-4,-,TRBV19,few,CASTCGRGGEKLFF,TGTGCCAGTACCTGCGGTAGGGGGGGAGAAAAACTGTTTTTT
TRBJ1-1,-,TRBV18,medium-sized,CASSPPGAGNTEAFF,TGTGCCAGCTCACCACCGGGGGCAGGGAACACTGAAGCTTTCTTT
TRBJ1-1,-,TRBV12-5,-,CASGSRAAQLNTEAFF,TGTGCTAGTGGTTCTAGGGCGGCACAGCTGAACACTGAAGCTTTCTTT
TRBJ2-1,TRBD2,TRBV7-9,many,CASSLTTGRANGYEQFF,TGTGCCAGCAGCTTAACCACCGGGAGGGCCAATGGGTATGAGCAGTTCTTC
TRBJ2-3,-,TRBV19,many,CASSIFGSDGDTQYF,TGTGCCAGTAGTATCTTCGGGAGCGATGGAGATACGCAGTATTTT
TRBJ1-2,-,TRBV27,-,CASRYRVNYGYTF,TGTGCCAGCCGGTACAGGGTTAACTATGGCTACACCTTC
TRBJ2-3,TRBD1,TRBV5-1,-,CASSLEQGARSDTQYF,TGCGCCAGCAGCTTGGAACAGGGGGCTCGATCGGATACGCAGTATTTT
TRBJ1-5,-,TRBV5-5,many,CASSLQERQPQHF,TGTGCCAGCAGCTTGCAGGAGCGTCAGCCCCAGCATTTT
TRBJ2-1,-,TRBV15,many,CATSSEASTIYNEQFF,TGTGCCACCAGCTCAGAGGCCAGCACGATTTACAATGAGCAGTTCTTC
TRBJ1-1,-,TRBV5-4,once,CASSLEQNTEAFF,TGTGCCAGCAGCTTGGAACAGAACACTGAAGCTTTCTTT
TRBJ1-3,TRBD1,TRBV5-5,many,CASSRDRGQRGNTIYF,TGTGCCAGCAGCCGGGACAGGGGCCAGCGTGGAAACACCATATATTTT
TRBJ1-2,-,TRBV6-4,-,CASSPNRGQRTSGYTF,TGTGCCAGCAGCCCTAATCGGGGGCAGAGAACGTCTGGCTACACCTTC
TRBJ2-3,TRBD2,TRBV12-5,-,CASGLAGGGNTDTQYF,TGTGCTAGTGGTTTGGCCGGGGGGGGGAACACAGATACGCAGTATTTT